This is a list of T cell receptor beta chains from one sample in a study of T cell clones after liver transplantation. Sequencing used immunoSEQ multiplex PCR; TCRdb keeps in-frame clones, though not all of them. The sample carries about 53,000 clones, around 85% recorded once. The sequencing here drew on CD4+ T cells from blood, taken before liver transplant. Receptors were obtained from a human donor who received a liver transplant. The CDR3 runs from the conserved cysteine through the conserved F or W. A D gene is named only where the DNA matches it firmly. A row's size may be missing; if present it is once, few, many or a size class.

clone size: -; CDR3 length: 15; V gene: TRBV7-6; J gene: TRBJ2-5; D gene: -; CDR3 DNA: TGTGCCAGCACCTTACATGCGGGGAAGGGAGAGACCCAGTACTTC; CDR3 protein: CASTLHAGKGETQYF
clone size: -; CDR3 length: 15; V gene: TRBV25-1; J gene: TRBJ1-2; D gene: -; CDR3 DNA: TGTGCCAGCAGTGAATACTCCCACCAGCGTGTTGGCTACACCTTC; CDR3 protein: CASSEYSHQRVGYTF
clone size: -; CDR3 length: 15; V gene: TRBV5-5; J gene: TRBJ1-2; D gene: -; CDR3 DNA: TGTGCCAGCAGCTCCTCAGTAGGAGCGGGAAATGGCTACACCTTC; CDR3 protein: CASSSSVGAGNGYTF
clone size: -; CDR3 length: 15; V gene: TRBV7-6; J gene: TRBJ1-5; D gene: TRBD1; CDR3 DNA: TGTGCCAGCAGCCCTCGGGAGGGGGCAGGTCAGCCCCAGCATTTT; CDR3 protein: CASSPREGAGQPQHF
clone size: once; CDR3 length: 14; V gene: TRBV18; J gene: TRBJ2-1; D gene: -; CDR3 DNA: TGTGCCAGCTCACCACCGGCGGGACCGGATGAGCAGTTCTTC; CDR3 protein: CASSPPAGPDEQFF
clone size: -; CDR3 length: 14; V gene: TRBV5-4; J gene: TRBJ1-1; D gene: -; CDR3 DNA: TGTGCCAGCAACCTACAGGGTCGGAGCTCTGAAGCTTTCTTT; CDR3 protein: CASNLQGRSSEAFF
clone size: -; CDR3 length: 13; V gene: TRBV15; J gene: TRBJ2-7; D gene: -; CDR3 DNA: TGTGCCACCAGCAGAGAACAGGGCTACGAGCAGTACTTC; CDR3 protein: CATSREQGYEQYF
clone size: -; CDR3 length: 14; V gene: TRBV28; J gene: TRBJ1-2; D gene: -; CDR3 DNA: TGTGCCAGCAGTACCCCCTCCTTCGGCGCTAGTTACACCTTC; CDR3 protein: CASSTPSFGASYTF
clone size: -; CDR3 length: 15; V gene: TRBV6-5; J gene: TRBJ1-1; D gene: -; CDR3 DNA: TGTGCCAGCAGTTACCGTCCGGGGGGGAACACTGAAGCTTTCTTT; CDR3 protein: CASSYRPGGNTEAFF
clone size: medium-sized; CDR3 length: 16; V gene: TRBV10-3; J gene: TRBJ2-5; D gene: TRBD2; CDR3 DNA: TGTGCCATCAGAGATCGGACTAGCGGGGGCCCAGAGACCCAGTACTTC; CDR3 protein: CAIRDRTSGGPETQYF
clone size: -; CDR3 length: 11; V gene: TRBV20-1; J gene: TRBJ2-7; D gene: -; CDR3 DNA: TGCAGTGCTAGTCAGTCCTACGAGCAGTACTTC; CDR3 protein: CSASQSYEQYF